This TCR beta chain was profiled in a study of T cell responses to AZD1222 COVID-19 vaccine. The repertoire was sequenced with immunoSEQ multiplex PCR; TCRdb's copy has only in-frame clones and lacks some. The table records 150,000 or so clones, over 85% of them present only once. The CDR3 has 15 amino acids. From germline, CDR1 is MGHRA and CDR2 YSYEKL. V was clipped by 0 bases and J by 5 bases, with 13 bases between them. The clonotype originates from an adult in good health. The J gene is TRBJ1-1, the V gene TRBV4-1; D ambiguous. Specimen: peripheral blood, collected on day 0 of AZD1222 vaccination. CDR3 loop: CASSQDWREETEAFF. Written as DNA, the CDR3 is TGCGCCAGCAGCCAAGACTGGAGGGAAGAGACTGAAGCTTTCTTT.